The rows below give T cell receptor beta chains drawn from one sample of a study of T-cell reconstitution after alpha-beta-depleted transplantation in children. TCRdb called the PCR reads again in MiXCR, with one record for every CDR3 protein. The data show about 6,700 distinct CDR3 sequences, with around 15% seen just once and roughly 14% held by the top ten. The source was PBMCs, collected before TCRalphabeta/CD19-depleted stem cell transplant. All receptors come from a boy younger than 10 with acute lymphoblastic leukemia, due to receive a stem cell transplant. Each CDR3 is given with its conserved first and last residue. D genes are given only for firm matches. Not all rows give a size; the values are once, few, many and, for expanded clones, a class.

medium-sized	.	TRBJ2-1	TRBV6-2/TRBV6-3	TGTGCCAGCAACCGGCTGAGCTCCTACAATGAGCAGTTCTTC	CASNRLSSYNEQFF
medium-sized	.	TRBJ2-5	TRBV4-2	TGTGCCAGCAGCCAAGACAGGGGGGGGCAAGAGACCCAGTACTTC	CASSQDRGGQETQYF
many	.	TRBJ2-3	TRBV7-2	TGTGCCAGCAGCTTGCCCAGTGCAGATACGCAGTATTTT	CASSLPSADTQYF
.	.	TRBJ1-5	TRBV2	TGTGCCAGCAGTGGAGCTAATCAGCCCCAGCATTTT	CASSGANQPQHF
medium-sized	.	TRBJ2-1	TRBV24-1	TGTGCCACCAGTGATCACAATGAGCAGTTCTTC	CATSDHNEQFF
medium-sized	.	TRBJ1-6	TRBV28	TGTGCCAGCAACGCAAGAAGAGGTCCTGGTTCACCCCTCCACTTT	CASNARRGPGSPLHF
.	.	TRBJ2-1	TRBV7-9	TGTGCCAGCAGCTCAGGGACTGACCTGCTCAATGAGCAGTTCTTC	CASSSGTDLLNEQFF
medium-sized	.	TRBJ1-2	TRBV6-2/TRBV6-3	TGTGCCAGCAGCTTCCCTCAGGCGGGACACTCTTGGGGCTACACCTTC	CASSFPQAGHSWGYTF